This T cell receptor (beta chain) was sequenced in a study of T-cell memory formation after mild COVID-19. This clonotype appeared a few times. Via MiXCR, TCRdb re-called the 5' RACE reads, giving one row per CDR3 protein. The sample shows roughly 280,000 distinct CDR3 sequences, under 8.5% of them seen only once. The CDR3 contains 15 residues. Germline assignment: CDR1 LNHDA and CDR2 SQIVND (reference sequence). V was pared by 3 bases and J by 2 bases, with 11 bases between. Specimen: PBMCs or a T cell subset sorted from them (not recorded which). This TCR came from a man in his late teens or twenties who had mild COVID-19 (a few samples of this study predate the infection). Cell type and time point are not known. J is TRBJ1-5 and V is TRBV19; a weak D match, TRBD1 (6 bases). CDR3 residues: CASSISRQGNQPQHF. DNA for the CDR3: TGTGCCAGTAGTATTTCGAGACAGGGCAATCAGCCCCAGCATTTT.